Below, 11 T cell receptor beta chains from the same sample are listed, as sequenced in a study of CD8 T cells in ankylosing spondylitis. From the 5' RACE reads, TCRdb called clonotypes with MiXCR, one entry per CDR3 protein. The table records 100,000 to 150,000 distinct CDR3 sequences, about an eighth of them present only once. The sample taken for sequencing was blood, either unsorted or a sorted T cell fraction (not recorded which). These receptor sequences come from a female donor with ankylosing spondylitis or in good health (not recorded which).

This clonotype was counted at least ten times. The gene calls are TRBV24-1 and TRBJ2-4, with D possibly TRBD2 on 5 matching bases. V was trimmed by 4 bases and J by 0 bases, leaving 9 bases between them. CDR1 and CDR2 (germline): KGHDR, SFDVKD. The CDR3 is 15 amino acids. This CDR3 is CATSEGSGAKNIQYF. DNA of the CDR3: TGTGCCACCAGTGAGGGGAGCGGAGCCAAAAACATTCAGTACTTC.

This clonotype was found many times. This chain joins TRBV20-1 and TRBJ1-2, with no clear D. Germline CDR1 and CDR2: DFQATT and SNEGSKA (reference sequence). The V gene lost 6 bases and the J gene lost 2 bases, with 13 bases spanning the gap. The length of the CDR3 is 13 residues. CDR3 region: CSAPAPRNYGYTF. DNA of the CDR3: TGCAGTGCGCCAGCCCCAAGAAACTATGGCTACACCTTC.

The table lists this clonotype with many counts. The V call is TRBV20-1, the J call TRBJ2-1, with TRBD2 matching 7 bases. Germline CDR1 reads DFQATT; CDR2 reads SNEGSKA (reference sequence). The CDR3 covers 13 residues. Trimming cost V 3 bases and J 4 bases; bases outside gene matches: 3. CDR3 sequence reads: CSASRAGYNEQFF. The CDR3 region has the DNA TGCAGTGCTAGCCGAGCGGGGTACAATGAGCAGTTCTTC.

This clonotype has a count of ten or more. Here the CDR3 reads CASSVGTGLNYGYTF. CDR3 nucleotides: TGTGCCAGCAGCGTCGGGACAGGACTTAACTATGGCTACACCTTC. The chain links TRBV3-1 to TRBJ1-2, with 8 bases identical to TRBD1. From germline, CDR1 is LGHDT and CDR2 YNNKEL (reference sequence). CDR3 length: 15 amino acids. With V trimmed by 5 bases and J by 1 base, 6 bases remained unmatched.

This clonotype was seen repeatedly, ten times or more. The rearrangement links TRBV28 to TRBJ2-4; perhaps TRBD1 as D (5 bases). Germline V gives CDR1 MDHEN, CDR2 SYDVKM. The CDR3 is 14 residues long. Trimming left V 6 bases short and J 1 base short, with 10 bases between. CDR3 residues: CASSQTGAKNIQYF. CDR3 bases: TGTGCCAGCAGCCAAACAGGCGCCAAAAACATTCAGTACTTC.

This clonotype came up many times. The V and J genes are TRBV4-1 and TRBJ2-3; 8 bases agree with TRBD2. Trimming removed 1 base from V and 2 bases from J; junction bases left unmatched: 5. The CDR3 totals 16 residues. Germline V gene lookup returns CDR1 MGHRA and CDR2 YSYEKL. The CDR3 DNA reads as TGCGCCAGCAGCCAAGCAGCGGGGGCGACCACAGATACGCAGTATTTT. Encoded protein: CASSQAAGATTDTQYF.

This clonotype was seen ten or more times. The J gene is TRBJ1-4, the V gene TRBV5-1; TRBD1 aligns across 9 bases. The CDR3 is 14 amino acids. Trimming removed 8 bases from V and 5 bases from J; junction bases left unmatched: 7. Germline CDR1 reads SGHRS; CDR2 reads YFSETQ. This CDR3 is CASSTGTGNEKLFF. CDR3 bases: TGCGCCAGTTCGACCGGGACAGGGAATGAAAAACTGTTTTTT.

This clonotype was seen a few times. This chain links TRBV5-5 with TRBJ2-5, with a weak D call TRBD1 (5 bases). The V gene lost 1 base and the J gene lost 7 bases, with 20 bases spanning the gap. Germline V gene sequence: CDR1 SGHKS, CDR2 YYEKEE (reference sequence). This CDR3 is 16 amino acids long. The CDR3 sequence is CASSLYDPGLWGTQYF. CDR3 in DNA: TGTGCCAGCAGCTTGTACGACCCAGGGTTGTGGGGGACCCAGTACTTC. Full variable domain (outside the CDR3, taken from reference TRBV5-5 and TRBJ2-5): DAGVTQSPTHLIKTRGQQVTLRCSPISGHKSVSWYQQVLGQGPQFIFQYYEKEERGRGNFPDRFSARQFPNYSSELNVNALLLGDSALYLCASSLYDPGLWGTQYFGPGTRLLVL.

Many counts were recorded for this clonotype. This sequence joins TRBV10-3 and TRBJ1-2, with unresolved D. The V end was cut by 5 bases, the J end by 3 bases, with 10 bases between. Germline CDR1 ENHRY, CDR2 SYGVKD. This CDR3 is built from 13 residues. Written as DNA, the CDR3 is TGTGCCATCAGTCCCAGGACTGACTATGGCTACACCTTC. This encodes CAISPRTDYGYTF.

This clonotype came up many times. The chain recombines TRBV12-3 or TRBV12-4 with TRBJ2-6; 7 bases align to TRBD1. The CDR3 runs to 19 residues. The V gene end was trimmed by 5 bases and the J gene end by 5 bases; junction bases not matched to a gene: 18. For the CDR3, the DNA is TGTGCCAGCAGTACCAACCCGGGACAGAGAGCCGGTAGGGCCAACGTCCTGACTTTC. This translates into CASSTNPGQRAGRANVLTF.

This clonotype was recorded many times. The rearrangement uses TRBV29-1 and TRBJ1-1; possible D gene TRBD1, 5 bases. Germline values: CDR1 SQVTM, CDR2 ANQGSEA. V lost 6 bases and J 7 bases, leaving 12 bases between the germline ends. The CDR3 sequence is 11 residues long. In DNA, the CDR3 is TGCAGCGTGGATGACAGAAGTGAAGCTTTCTTT. It specifies CSVDDRSEAFF.